The T cell receptor (beta chain) described here comes from a study of cytomegalovirus exposure and HLA in healthy donors. Notes on the study in general: With further analysis later on, most CMV-associated TCR beta chains appeared HLA-restricted. Excluded: some indistinguishable V segments such as TRBV6-2 and TRBV6-3. A further, later analysis showed that HLA-associated TCR beta chains (compared with equally common others) were more clonally expanded.

In the PCR, 60 Vbeta and 13 Jbeta primers were used. The protocol was immunoSEQ multiplex PCR, while the TCRdb copy is restricted to in-frame clones and leaves out a portion. The sample holds tens of thousands of clones, 85% to 95% seen once. This CDR3 region has 14 residues. CDR1 and CDR2 from the germline V gene are SGHTA and FQGNSA. V was trimmed by 1 base and J by 3 bases, leaving 7 bases between them. Points on this clone: Antigen: not known.

The TCR sequence derives from a young woman in good health and CMV-seronegative. Sequencing used PBMCs. The V gene is TRBV7-2, the J gene TRBJ2-1, with no clear D. The DNA of the CDR3 is TGTGCCAGCAGCTTAGGAGTAAGCTACAATGAGCAGTTCTTC. It codes for CASSLGVSYNEQFF.